Below, 21 T cell receptor beta chains from the same sample are listed, as sequenced in a study of blood T cell repertoires in COVID-19. The data were produced by immunoSEQ multiplex PCR, yet TCRdb's version contains in-frame clones alone and is incomplete. The table shows approximately 200,000 clones, with approximately 86% occurring only once. Sequenced: PBMCs or T cells enriched from blood (not recorded which). These receptor sequences come from a young woman who had been exposed to COVID-19.

The chain joins TRBV2 to TRBJ1-5; a possible D gene is TRBD1 (6 bases). The CDR3 runs 14 residues. Germline loops: CDR1 SNHLY, CDR2 FYNNEI. With 6 bases removed from V and 3 bases from J, the gap between germline ends came to 12 bases. CDR3 nucleotides: TGTGCCAGCAGGCCAGGACAGATCAATCAGCCCCAGCATTTT. This gives the protein CASRPGQINQPQHF.

This clone was picked up one time. The chain links TRBV9 to TRBJ2-3; D not certain. V dropped 2 bases and J dropped 0 bases, with 13 bases sitting between them. CDR3 size: 16 residues. CDR1 is SGDLS, CDR2 YYNGEE, per germline. In nucleotides, the CDR3 is TGTGCCAGCAGCGTGAACAGAGAAAAGAGCACAGATACGCAGTATTTT. It yields the protein CASSVNREKSTDTQYF.

The V gene is TRBV5-1, the J gene TRBJ1-2; the D gene is possibly TRBD1 (6 bases). This CDR3 has 15 amino acids. The germline V gene encodes CDR1 SGHRS and CDR2 YFSETQ. V was pared by 6 bases and J by 0 bases, with 15 bases between. CDR3 residues: CASTGGGPANYGYTF. The CDR3 nucleotides read TGCGCCAGCACCGGGGGGGGCCCCGCTAACTATGGCTACACCTTC.

This chain uses TRBV24-1 with TRBJ2-7; weak D call: TRBD2 (5 bases). The V and J ends lost 6 bases and 3 bases respectively, with 11 bases between them. CDR3 size: 13 residues. CDR1 is KGHDR and CDR2 is SFDVKD in the germline V gene. CDR3 residues: CATSSPGNYEQYF. CDR3 sequence (DNA): TGTGCCACCAGTTCCCCGGGGAACTACGAGCAGTACTTC.

The chain couples TRBV27 to TRBJ2-4; 7 bases fit TRBD2. The CDR3 spans 16 residues. Germline CDR1 is MNHEY and CDR2 is SMNVEV (reference sequence). V was pared by 5 bases and J by 3 bases, with 10 bases of the junction left unmatched. The CDR3 sequence: CASSPVAGESKNIQYF. The CDR3 nucleotides are TGTGCCAGCAGTCCGGTGGCGGGGGAGAGCAAAAACATTCAGTACTTC.

The count of this clone is one. This chain uses TRBV6-5 with TRBJ1-2, with 11 bases identical to TRBD1. Germline V lookup: CDR1 MNHEY, CDR2 SVGAGI. Trimming removed 11 bases from V and 5 bases from J; junction bases left unmatched: 13. The CDR3 contains 15 residues. The DNA of the CDR3 is TGTGCCGGGAGGCCCGGGACAGGGGGTGGTTATGGCTACACCTTC. Translating gives CAGRPGTGGGYGYTF.

V and J are TRBV9 and TRBJ2-1, with D perhaps matching TRBD2 (7 bases). The V end lost 4 bases, the J end lost 3 bases, and 20 bases lay between the germline ends. This CDR3 region has 17 residues. Germline loops: CDR1 SGDLS, CDR2 YYNGEE. The CDR3 nucleotides read TGTGCCAGCAGCCCAGACAGGACTAGATCATTCTACAATGAGCAGTTCTTC. Translation: CASSPDRTRSFYNEQFF. Variable domain in full (rest from reference TRBV9 and TRBJ2-1): DSGVTQTPKHLITATGQRVTLRCSPRSGDLSVYWYQQSLDQGLQFLIQYYNGEERAKGNILERFSAQQFPDLHSELNLSSLELGDSALYFCASSPDRTRSFYNEQFFGPGTRLTVL.

The chain uses TRBV6-5 and TRBJ2-1; D possibly corresponds to TRBD1 (6 bases). The CDR3 is 15 amino acids. From germline, CDR1 is MNHEY and CDR2 SVGAGI. V lost 0 bases and J lost 0, with 6 bases in between. DNA of the CDR3: TGTGCCAGCAGTTACTCAGGGGGCTCCTACAATGAGCAGTTCTTC. The encoded protein is CASSYSGGSYNEQFF.

This clone was recorded once. The rearrangement joins TRBV2 to TRBJ2-1, with TRBD1 identical over 9 bases. CDR1 is SNHLY and CDR2 is FYNNEI in the germline V gene. Germline trimming cut 10 bases from V and 4 bases from J; bases unmatched to any gene: 8. This CDR3 spans 14 amino acids. The CDR3, as DNA: TGTGCCAACAGGGGGCAGGAATGGTACAATGAGCAGTTCTTC. Translating gives CANRGQEWYNEQFF. The whole variable domain, filled in from reference TRBV2 and TRBJ2-1, reads EPEVTQTPSHQVTQMGQEVILRCVPISNHLYFYWYRQILGQKVEFLVSFYNNEISEKSEIFDDQFSVERPDGSNFTLKIRSTKLEDSAMYFCANRGQEWYNEQFFGPGTRLTVL.

This clone was observed a few times. CDR3 coding DNA: TGTGCCAGCAGCCTGACAGGTAATTCACCCCTCCACTTT. Residues: CASSLTGNSPLHF. The genes are TRBV3-1 (or the pseudogene TRBV3-2) and TRBJ1-6, with D possibly being TRBD1 (6 bases). V was shortened by 4 bases and J by 6 bases, with 7 bases between the two germline ends. Germline assignment: CDR1 LGHDT and CDR2 YNNKEL (reference sequence). The CDR3 extends over 13 amino acids.

A single count supports this clone. CDR3 bases: TGTGCCAGCTTTGGGGACAGGGGGAATGGCTACACCTTC. The encoded protein is CASFGDRGNGYTF. This sequence joins TRBV2 and TRBJ1-2; 11 nucleotides agree with TRBD1. The germline gives CDR1 SNHLY, CDR2 FYNNEI. The CDR3 spans 13 residues. With V trimmed by 8 bases and J by 6 bases, 5 bases remained unmatched.

This clone was found a few times. V usage is TRBV9 and J usage is TRBJ1-2; no clear D. The CDR3 sequence is 13 residues long. V lost 0 bases and J 1 base, leaving 4 bases between the germline ends. Germline V lookup: CDR1 SGDLS, CDR2 YYNGEE. The CDR3 nucleotides read TGTGCCAGCAGCGTAGTAGTTAACTATGGCTACACCTTC. It encodes CASSVVVNYGYTF.

V is TRBV5-4 and J is TRBJ2-3, with D perhaps matching TRBD2 (6 bases). Trimming left V 1 base short and J 1 base short, with 13 bases between. CDR3 length: 16 amino acids. The V gene's germline CDR1 is SGHNT and CDR2 YYREEE (reference sequence). CDR3 amino acids: CASSLYSRGRTDTQYF. The CDR3 bases are TGTGCCAGCAGCTTGTATTCGCGGGGTCGCACAGATACGCAGTATTTT. Full variable domain (remainder filled in from reference TRBV5-4 and TRBJ2-3): ETGVTQSPTHLIKTRGQQVTLRCSSQSGHNTVSWYQQALGQGPQFIFQYYREEENGRGNFPPRFSGLQFPNYSSELNVNALELDDSALYLCASSLYSRGRTDTQYFGPGTRLTVL.

This clone was detected only a few times. The chain has TRBV7-8 and TRBJ1-1, with a weak D call TRBD1 (6 bases). V dropped 4 bases and J dropped 1 base, with 13 bases sitting between them. This CDR3 contains 15 residues. The germline gives CDR1 SGHVS, CDR2 FQNEAQ. CDR3 coding DNA: TGTGCCAGCAGCTCTGTGGGACACCGGAACACTGAAGCTTTCTTT. It is translated as CASSSVGHRNTEAFF.

Only a few counts were recorded for this clone. The chain recombines TRBV12-3 or TRBV12-4 with TRBJ1-2; D is uncertain. Deletions cut 6 bases from V and 0 bases from J, with 8 bases between. CDR3 length: 13 amino acids. CDR3 in DNA: TGTGCCAGCAGCCCTGACTCTAACTATGGCTACACCTTC. Its protein product is CASSPDSNYGYTF.

This clone is a singleton in its sample. This rearrangement joins TRBV11-2 to TRBJ1-2; D might be TRBD1 (6 bases). V lost 5 bases and J lost 0, with 13 bases in between. This CDR3 contains 15 residues. The germline CDR1 and CDR2 sequences are SGHAT and FQNNGV. CDR3 amino acids: CASSPGGAANYGYTF. The CDR3 region has the DNA TGTGCCAGCAGCCCCGGGGGGGCGGCTAACTATGGCTACACCTTC.

V is TRBV5-4 and J is TRBJ2-7, with a possible D match to TRBD1 (6 bases). The CDR3 consists of 15 residues. Germline V gene lookup returns CDR1 SGHNT and CDR2 YYREEE (reference sequence). V was pared by 4 bases and J by 5 bases, with 19 bases between. The CDR3 reads CASSLGQSTGDEQYF. Written as DNA, the CDR3 is TGTGCCAGCAGCCTAGGACAGTCGACAGGCGACGAGCAGTACTTC.

This clone was seen only once. The V call is TRBV5-1, the J call TRBJ2-7; the D is unclear. Germline loops: CDR1 SGHRS, CDR2 YFSETQ. Trimming took off 1 base at V and 1 base at J, with 6 bases between the two ends. The CDR3 covers 13 residues. The DNA for the CDR3 is TGCGCCAGCAGCTTGACACAGTCCTACGAGCAGTACTTC. Its protein product is CASSLTQSYEQYF.

This clone showed up just a few times. The chain combines TRBV5-1 with TRBJ1-1; TRBD1 is a possible D gene (6 bases). This CDR3 is 14 amino acids long. Germline-derived CDR1 and CDR2 are SGHRS and YFSETQ. V was trimmed by 4 bases and J by 0 bases, leaving 10 bases between them. The chain's CDR3 is CASSRTGMNTEAFF. In nucleotides, the CDR3 is TGCGCCAGCAGCCGTACAGGGATGAACACTGAAGCTTTCTTT.

The chain combines TRBV10-3 with TRBJ1-6; weak D call: TRBD1 (6 bases). The length of the CDR3 is 14 residues. The V and J ends lost 2 bases and 8 bases respectively, with 10 bases between them. Germline V gene lookup returns CDR1 ENHRY and CDR2 SYGVKD. In DNA, the CDR3 is TGTGCCATCAGTGAGAACTACAGGGATTCACCCCTCCACTTT. Its protein product is CAISENYRDSPLHF.

The V gene is TRBV30, the J gene TRBJ1-1; 7 positions match TRBD1. Germline V CDR1 and CDR2: GTSNPN, SVGIG (reference sequence). This CDR3 has 17 residues. J was trimmed by 0 bases and V by 3 bases; bases with no gene match: 13. CDR3 sequence reads: CAWSPFQQGPMNTEAFF. The DNA for the CDR3 is TGTGCCTGGAGCCCCTTCCAACAGGGGCCCATGAACACTGAAGCTTTCTTT.